A selection of T cell receptor beta chains follows, all from one sample in a study of blood T cells in healthy people across ages. TCRdb independently ran MiXCR on the 5' RACE reads; one entry per CDR3 protein. The table shows about 570,000 distinct CDR3 sequences, with 25% to 30% occurring only once. Sequenced: blood. The source is a woman in her 70s in good health. Both conserved end residues are part of each CDR3. A D gene is named only where the DNA matches it firmly. Size values are once, few and many counts, or a class for expanded clones, and some rows have none.

D	J	size	V	DNA	CDR3
NA	TRBJ2-3	few	TRBV4-2	TGTGCCAGCAGCCAAAGGTGGGACGGCAAATTCACAGATACGCAGTATTTT	CASSQRWDGKFTDTQYF
NA	TRBJ2-1	NA	TRBV11-2	TGTGCCAGCAGCCCCTGGGGGCTCCATGGGCAGTTCTTC	CASSPWGLHGQFF
NA	TRBJ2-4	NA	TRBV15	TGTGCCACCAGCAGAGACCTGATAAACATTCAGTACTTC	CATSRDLINIQYF
TRBD2	TRBJ2-1	NA	TRBV12-3/TRBV12-4	TGTGCCAGCAGTTTCCCGACTAGCGGGGGAGGAAATGAGCAGTTCTTC	CASSFPTSGGGNEQFF
NA	TRBJ2-5	NA	TRBV4-3	TGCGCCAGCAGCCAAGACTTTAAGAGGGGACAAGAGACCCAGTACTTC	CASSQDFKRGQETQYF
TRBD2	TRBJ2-5	NA	TRBV5-1	TGCGCCAGCAGCATTGGGACTAGTGTTCCGGAGACCCAGTACTTC	CASSIGTSVPETQYF
NA	TRBJ1-1	many	TRBV7-3	TGTGCCAGCAGCCCCCAAGGGGGGACTGAAGCTTTCTTT	CASSPQGGTEAFF
NA	TRBJ1-4	few	TRBV6-5	TGTGCCAGCAGTGACTCAGGGCGGGCTAATGAAAAACTGTTTTTT	CASSDSGRANEKLFF
NA	TRBJ2-1	NA	TRBV2	TGTGCCAGCAGCACAAGAACTAGGTACAATGAGCAGTTCTTC	CASSTRTRYNEQFF
NA	TRBJ2-7	NA	TRBV9	TGTGCCAGCAGCGTCGCAGGGGAAAAGGTCTACGAGCAGTACTTC	CASSVAGEKVYEQYF
NA	TRBJ2-2	few	TRBV4-3	TGCGCCAGCAGCCATCAGGGTCGTACCGGGGAGCTGTTTTTT	CASSHQGRTGELFF
NA	TRBJ1-2	NA	TRBV21-1	TGTGCCAGCAGCAAAGCAGAGAGAGGGAATGGCTACACCTTC	CASSKAERGNGYTF
NA	TRBJ2-2	NA	TRBV7-7	TGTGCTAGCAGCCAGAGGGGAACCGGGGAGCTGTTTTTT	CASSQRGTGELFF
NA	TRBJ2-7	NA	TRBV29-1	TGCAGCGTTCGAACCGAGGGCAACGAGCAGTACTTC	CSVRTEGNEQYF
TRBD2	TRBJ2-5	few	TRBV7-2	TGTGCCAGCAGCCCGGGGAGGGTCCCAGAGACCCAGTACTTC	CASSPGRVPETQYF
NA	TRBJ1-2	few	TRBV29-1	TGCAGCGCAGACAATGGCTACACCTTC	CSADNGYTF
NA	TRBJ1-5	NA	TRBV4-2	TGTGCCAGCAGCTTGGGGCTGCTAGATCAGCCCCAGCATTTT	CASSLGLLDQPQHF
TRBD1	TRBJ1-1	few	TRBV10-3	TGTGCCATCAGTGCCCACAGGGGGAACACTGAAGCTTTCTTT	CAISAHRGNTEAFF
TRBD2	TRBJ2-3	NA	TRBV20-1	TGCAGTGCTAGCGTTGCCTCTAGCGGGAGGGTAGATACGCAGTATTTT	CSASVASSGRVDTQYF
NA	TRBJ1-2	NA	TRBV5-1	TGCGCCAGCAAATGGGAGGGGATTGATGGCTACACCTTC	CASKWEGIDGYTF
NA	TRBJ2-2	NA	TRBV6-2/TRBV6-3	TGTGCCAGCAGCTTTAACCGAAATGAACCCGGGGAGCTGTTTTTT	CASSFNRNEPGELFF
NA	TRBJ2-7	NA	TRBV20-1	TGCAGTGCTAGAGGGGACTACGAGCAGTACTTC	CSARGDYEQYF
NA	TRBJ1-4	NA	TRBV5-1	TGCGCCAGCAGCCTCCCAGGGGATATGGGTGAAAAACTGTTTTTT	CASSLPGDMGEKLFF
TRBD1	TRBJ1-6	few	TRBV5-1	TGCGCCAGCAGCTTGACACAGGGGCGGAATTCACCCCTCCACTTT	CASSLTQGRNSPLHF
NA	TRBJ1-1	NA	TRBV20-1	TGCAGTGCTACCCGGACAGTCATGAACACTGAAGCTTTCTTT	CSATRTVMNTEAFF
NA	TRBJ2-3	NA	TRBV7-2	TGTGCCAGCAGCCCCTGGGCGTCGGGGGTGGATACGCAGTATTTT	CASSPWASGVDTQYF
TRBD1	TRBJ1-2	few	TRBV29-1	TGCAGCGCTAAGAGACAGGGAGATGGCTACACCTTC	CSAKRQGDGYTF
NA	TRBJ2-7	NA	TRBV28	TGTGCCAGCGGAACCTTCTACGAGCAGTACTTC	CASGTFYEQYF
NA	TRBJ1-5	once	TRBV12-3/TRBV12-4	TGTGCCAGCAGTGGGGACTTGGACCACAATCAGCCCCAGCATTTT	CASSGDLDHNQPQHF
NA	TRBJ2-1	few	TRBV7-2	TGTGCCAGCAGCCCTGGCGGTTTCTACAATGAGCAGTTCTTC	CASSPGGFYNEQFF
TRBD2	TRBJ2-1	NA	TRBV6-1	TGTGCCAGCTCCCGGGGGCTAGCGGGGGGCGATGAGCAGTTCTTC	CASSRGLAGGDEQFF
TRBD2	TRBJ2-7	NA	TRBV7-2	TGTGCCAGCAGCTTAATGGGACTAGTGTACGAGCAGTACTTC	CASSLMGLVYEQYF
NA	TRBJ1-4	few	TRBV5-1	TGCGCCAGCAGCTTGGGAGGGATTTCAACTAATGAAAAACTGTTTTTT	CASSLGGISTNEKLFF
NA	TRBJ1-2	few	TRBV20-1	TGCAGGGCAGGGGAAGGAACCAACTATGGCTACACCTTC	CRAGEGTNYGYTF
NA	TRBJ2-2	NA	TRBV11-1	TGTGCCAGCAGCATGACAGATAACACCGGGGAGCTGTTTTTT	CASSMTDNTGELFF
TRBD2	TRBJ2-3	NA	TRBV7-2	TGTGCCAGCAGCCCCGGTCGGGGGGACACAGATACGCAGTATTTT	CASSPGRGDTDTQYF
TRBD1	TRBJ1-1	once	TRBV20-1	TGCAGTGCTAGGGACAGGGATAGGAAGAACACTGAAGCTTTCTTT	CSARDRDRKNTEAFF
NA	TRBJ1-2	NA	TRBV29-1	TGCAGCGTTTTTGCCGGACCTAACTATGGCTACACCTTC	CSVFAGPNYGYTF
NA	TRBJ1-3	NA	TRBV7-9	TGTGCCAGCAGCTCATCCGGGACATCGGTAAACACCATATATTTT	CASSSSGTSVNTIYF
NA	TRBJ2-7	NA	TRBV7-2	TGTGCCAGCAGCCAAACAGGGAGGCTCGACGAGCAGTACTTC	CASSQTGRLDEQYF
NA	TRBJ2-7	NA	TRBV5-5	TGTGCCAGCCAATTAGGCCTCTACGAGCAGTACTTC	CASQLGLYEQYF
NA	TRBJ2-2	NA	TRBV5-1	TGCGCCAGCAGCAGCACCCTGGGGATGAACACCGGGGAGCTGTTTTTT	CASSSTLGMNTGELFF
NA	TRBJ1-1	NA	TRBV6-1	TGTGCCAGCAGTCCTCAAAGCCTAACTACGACAACTGAAGCTTTCTTT	CASSPQSLTTTTEAFF
NA	TRBJ2-4	many	TRBV6-2/TRBV6-3	TGTGCCAGCAGTCCCGACAGAAAAAACATTCAGTACTTC	CASSPDRKNIQYF
NA	TRBJ2-7	few	TRBV12-3/TRBV12-4	TGTGCCAGCAGTACCGGTGATTCCTACGAGCAGTACTTC	CASSTGDSYEQYF
NA	TRBJ2-3	NA	TRBV15	TGTGCCACCAGCAGACAAGACAGGGGAGGGAAAGATACGCAGTATTTT	CATSRQDRGGKDTQYF
TRBD1	TRBJ1-1	NA	TRBV5-1	TGCGCCAGCAGCTTGGAGGGACAGTTATCTGAAGCTTTCTTT	CASSLEGQLSEAFF
NA	TRBJ1-2	NA	TRBV20-1	TGCAGTGCTCCCGGGCGGACACGCTATGGCTACACCTTC	CSAPGRTRYGYTF
NA	TRBJ2-5	NA	TRBV7-7	TGTGCCAGCAGCATTCAATGGGGGCGCGCAGAGACCCAGTACTTC	CASSIQWGRAETQYF
TRBD2	TRBJ2-1	NA	TRBV5-1	TGCGCCAGCAGCTCAGATATCGGGGGAGGGGACAATGAGCAGTTCTTC	CASSSDIGGGDNEQFF
NA	TRBJ1-2	few	TRBV7-9	TGTGCCAGCAGCTCCGACGGATCCTATGGCTACACCTTC	CASSSDGSYGYTF
TRBD1	TRBJ2-3	NA	TRBV4-2	TGTGCCAGCAGGACAACAGGGGGCCCCACAGATACGCAGTATTTT	CASRTTGGPTDTQYF
TRBD2	TRBJ2-5	NA	TRBV20-1	TGCAGTGCTGTCTCCCTAGCGGGGGACGGTGAGACCCAGTACTTC	CSAVSLAGDGETQYF
NA	TRBJ1-1	few	TRBV5-1	TGCGCCAGCAGCTTACAGGGATGGAGCACTGAAGCTTTCTTT	CASSLQGWSTEAFF